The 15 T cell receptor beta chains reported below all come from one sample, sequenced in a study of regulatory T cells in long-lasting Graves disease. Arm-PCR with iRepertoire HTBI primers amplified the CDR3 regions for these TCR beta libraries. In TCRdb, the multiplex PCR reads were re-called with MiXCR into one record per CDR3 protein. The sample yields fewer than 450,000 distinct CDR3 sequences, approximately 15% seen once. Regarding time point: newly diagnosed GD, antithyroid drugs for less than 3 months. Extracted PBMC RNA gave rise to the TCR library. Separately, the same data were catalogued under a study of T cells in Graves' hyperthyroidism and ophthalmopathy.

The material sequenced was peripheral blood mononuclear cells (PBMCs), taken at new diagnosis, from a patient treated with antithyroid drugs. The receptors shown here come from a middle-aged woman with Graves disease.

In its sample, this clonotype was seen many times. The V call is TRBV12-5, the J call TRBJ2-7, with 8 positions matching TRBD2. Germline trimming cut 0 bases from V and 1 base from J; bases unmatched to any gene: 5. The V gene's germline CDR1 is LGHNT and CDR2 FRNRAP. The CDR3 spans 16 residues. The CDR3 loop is CASGLVYSGASYEQYF. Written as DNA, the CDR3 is TGTGCTAGTGGTTTGGTCTATAGCGGGGCTTCCTACGAGCAGTACTTC.

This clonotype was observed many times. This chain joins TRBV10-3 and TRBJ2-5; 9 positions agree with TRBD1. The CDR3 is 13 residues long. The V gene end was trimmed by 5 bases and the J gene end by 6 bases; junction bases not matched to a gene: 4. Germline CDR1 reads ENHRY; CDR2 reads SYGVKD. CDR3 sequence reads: CAISLDRGQTQYF. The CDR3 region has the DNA TGTGCCATCAGTCTGGACAGGGGACAGACCCAGTACTTC.

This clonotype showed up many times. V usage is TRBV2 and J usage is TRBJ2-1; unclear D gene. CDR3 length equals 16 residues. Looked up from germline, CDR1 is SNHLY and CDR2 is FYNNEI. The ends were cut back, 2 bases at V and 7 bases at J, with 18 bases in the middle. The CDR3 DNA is TGTGCCAGCAGTGAACCCCGTATTGGCGGTTGGAATGAGCAGTTCTTC. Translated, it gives CASSEPRIGGWNEQFF.

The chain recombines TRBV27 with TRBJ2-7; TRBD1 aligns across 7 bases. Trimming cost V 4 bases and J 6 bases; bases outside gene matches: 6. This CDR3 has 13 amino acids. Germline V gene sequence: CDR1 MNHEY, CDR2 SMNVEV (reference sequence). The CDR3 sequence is CASSYQTGTEQYF. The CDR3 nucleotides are TGTGCCAGCAGTTATCAGACAGGGACCGAGCAGTACTTC.

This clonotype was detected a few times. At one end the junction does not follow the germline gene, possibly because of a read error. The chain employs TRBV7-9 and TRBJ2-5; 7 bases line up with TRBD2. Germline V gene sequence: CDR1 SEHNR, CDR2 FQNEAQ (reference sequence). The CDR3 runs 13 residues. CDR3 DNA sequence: TGTGCCAGCGGCTTGCGGGGAGGGGAGACCCAGTACTTC. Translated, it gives CASGLRGGETQYF.

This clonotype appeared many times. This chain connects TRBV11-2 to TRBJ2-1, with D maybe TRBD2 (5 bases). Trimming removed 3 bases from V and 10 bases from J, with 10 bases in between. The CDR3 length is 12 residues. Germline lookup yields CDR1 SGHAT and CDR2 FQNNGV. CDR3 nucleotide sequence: TGTGCCAGCAGCTTCTCTAGGAGGGAGCAGTTCTTC. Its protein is CASSFSRREQFF.

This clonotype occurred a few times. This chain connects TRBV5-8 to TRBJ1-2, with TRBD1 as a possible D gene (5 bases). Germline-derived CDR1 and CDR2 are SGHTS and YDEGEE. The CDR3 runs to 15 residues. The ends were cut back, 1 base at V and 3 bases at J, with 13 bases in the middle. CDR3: CASSLRAGRDYGYTF. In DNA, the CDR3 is TGTGCCAGCAGCTTGAGGGCAGGGAGGGACTATGGCTACACCTTC.

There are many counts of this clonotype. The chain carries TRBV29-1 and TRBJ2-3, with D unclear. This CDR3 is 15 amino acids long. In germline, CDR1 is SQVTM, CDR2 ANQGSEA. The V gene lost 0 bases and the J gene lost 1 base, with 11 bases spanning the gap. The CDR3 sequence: CSVEDPVTRTDTQYF. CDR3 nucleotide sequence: TGCAGCGTTGAAGATCCGGTCACCCGCACAGATACGCAGTATTTT.

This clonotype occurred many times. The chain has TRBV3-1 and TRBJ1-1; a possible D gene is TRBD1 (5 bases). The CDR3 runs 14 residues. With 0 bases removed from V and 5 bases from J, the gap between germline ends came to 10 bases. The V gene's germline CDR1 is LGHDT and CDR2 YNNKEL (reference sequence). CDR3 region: CASSQDLGGTEAFF. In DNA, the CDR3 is TGTGCCAGCAGCCAAGATCTCGGGGGAACTGAAGCTTTCTTT.

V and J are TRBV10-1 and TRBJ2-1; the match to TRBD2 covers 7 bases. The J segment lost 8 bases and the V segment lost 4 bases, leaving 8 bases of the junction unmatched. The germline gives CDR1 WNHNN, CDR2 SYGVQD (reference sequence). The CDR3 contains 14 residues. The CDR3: CASSGSAGAYEQFF. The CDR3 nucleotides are TGCGCCAGCAGTGGATCGGCGGGAGCGTATGAGCAGTTCTTC.

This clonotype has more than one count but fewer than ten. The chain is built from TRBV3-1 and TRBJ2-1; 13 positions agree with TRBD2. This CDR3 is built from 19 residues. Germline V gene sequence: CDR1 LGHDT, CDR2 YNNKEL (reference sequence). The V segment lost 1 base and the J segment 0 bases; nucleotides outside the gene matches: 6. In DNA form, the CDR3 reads TGTGCCAGCAGCCAAGCCCCGGGACTAGCGGGACTCTCCTACAATGAGCAGTTCTTC. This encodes CASSQAPGLAGLSYNEQFF.

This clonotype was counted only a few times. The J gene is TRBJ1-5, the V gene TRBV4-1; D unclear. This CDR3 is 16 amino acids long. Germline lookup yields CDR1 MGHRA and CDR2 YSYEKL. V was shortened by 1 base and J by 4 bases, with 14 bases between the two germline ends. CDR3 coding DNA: TGCGCCAGCAGCCAAGGAACCGGTAGGCTGAATCAGCCCCAGCATTTT. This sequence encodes CASSQGTGRLNQPQHF.

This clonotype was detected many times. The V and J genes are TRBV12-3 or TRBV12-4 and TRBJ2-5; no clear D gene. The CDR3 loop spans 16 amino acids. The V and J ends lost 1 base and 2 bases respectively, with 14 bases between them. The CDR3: CASSLGIRQAQETQYF. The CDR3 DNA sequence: TGTGCCAGCAGTTTAGGGATCCGGCAGGCGCAAGAGACCCAGTACTTC.

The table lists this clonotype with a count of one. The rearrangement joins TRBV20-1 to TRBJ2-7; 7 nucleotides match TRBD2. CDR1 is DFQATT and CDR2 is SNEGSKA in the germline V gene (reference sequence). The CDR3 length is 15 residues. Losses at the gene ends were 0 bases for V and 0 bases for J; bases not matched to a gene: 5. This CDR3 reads CSARDGGLPSYEQYF. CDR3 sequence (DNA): TGCAGTGCTAGAGATGGGGGACTACCCTCCTACGAGCAGTACTTC.

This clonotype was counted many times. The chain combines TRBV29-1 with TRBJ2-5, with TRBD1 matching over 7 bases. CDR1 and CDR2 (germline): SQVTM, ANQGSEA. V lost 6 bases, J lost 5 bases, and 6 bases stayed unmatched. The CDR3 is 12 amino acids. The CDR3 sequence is CSVQGDRETQYF. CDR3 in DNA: TGCAGCGTCCAGGGGGATAGGGAGACCCAGTACTTC.